The rows below give T cell receptor beta chains drawn from one sample of a study of T cell repertoires in cytomegalovirus infection. MiXCR was run by TCRdb on the reads, yielding one entry per CDR3 protein. Counted here are hundreds of thousands of distinct CDR3 sequences, around 10% occurring once; the ten biggest clones make up around 2.4%. Source material: PBMCs. These receptors were collected from a human donor in good health (CMV status not recorded). Some clones in this sample may be carry-over from other donors' samples. Each CDR3 is given with its conserved first and last residue. Fields, in order: J gene, D gene, clone size, V gene, CDR3 protein, CDR3 DNA. D genes are given only for firm matches. Only some rows state a clone size, as once, few, many or a class for expanded clones.

TRBJ1-1	.	many	TRBV7-3	CASRLTGNTEAFF	TGTGCCAGCAGGTTGACAGGGAACACTGAAGCTTTCTTT
TRBJ2-5	TRBD2	many	TRBV7-2	CASSLEGLAGGNQETQYF	TGTGCCAGCAGCTTAGAAGGACTAGCGGGGGGCAACCAAGAGACCCAGTACTTC
TRBJ2-3	.	.	TRBV6-1	CASLNGGGHFADTQYF	TGTGCCAGCCTGAACGGAGGGGGCCATTTCGCAGATACGCAGTATTTT
TRBJ1-2	.	many	TRBV2	CASSGWASSYGYTF	TGTGCCAGCAGTGGGTGGGCTTCAAGCTATGGCTACACCTTC
TRBJ2-2	.	many	TRBV2	CASRQTPSDTGELFF	TGTGCCAGCAGACAAACCCCGAGTGACACCGGGGAGCTGTTTTTT
TRBJ2-5	TRBD2	many	TRBV6-2/TRBV6-3	CASTGGGKTQYF	TGTGCCAGCACGGGCGGGGGGAAGACCCAGTACTTC
TRBJ2-2	.	many	TRBV5-6	CASNVGGELFF	TGTGCCAGCAACGTCGGCGGGGAGCTGTTTTTT
TRBJ2-2	.	many	TRBV28	CASSLPSGNTGELFF	TGTGCCAGCAGTCTGCCATCGGGGAACACCGGGGAGCTGTTTTTT
TRBJ1-6	.	.	TRBV11-1	CASSNRRDSPLHF	TGTGCCAGCAGCAACAGGCGGGATTCACCCCTCCACTTT
TRBJ2-7	.	many	TRBV7-8	CASSLPSYHPYEQYF	TGTGCCAGCAGCTTACCCTCTTACCACCCCTACGAGCAGTACTTC
TRBJ1-2	.	few	TRBV11-2	CASSQGRMGYTF	TGTGCCAGCAGCCAAGGAAGGATGGGCTACACCTTC
TRBJ2-3	.	.	TRBV13	CASSFRDYGTDTQYF	TGTGCCAGCAGCTTTCGGGATTATGGCACAGATACGCAGTATTTT
TRBJ2-6	.	many	TRBV20-1	CSARAGRSGANVLTF	TGCAGTGCTAGGGCAGGGCGTTCTGGGGCCAACGTCCTGACTTTC
TRBJ1-2	.	.	TRBV12-5	CASGLVQVYGYTF	TGTGCTAGTGGTTTGGTACAGGTCTATGGCTACACCTTC
TRBJ1-3	TRBD1	.	TRBV15	CATSSTGGDTIYF	TGTGCCACCAGCAGCACAGGGGGTGACACCATATATTTT
TRBJ2-3	TRBD1	many	TRBV20-1	CSAQPGTGVRDTQYF	TGCAGTGCGCAACCAGGGACAGGGGTGAGAGATACGCAGTATTTT
TRBJ1-5	.	many	TRBV28	CASTSQGNQPQHF	TGTGCCAGCACCTCCCAGGGGAATCAGCCCCAGCATTTT
TRBJ1-1	.	.	TRBV29-1	CSTPGGGRAEAFF	TGCAGCACCCCGGGGGGGGGCAGGGCTGAAGCTTTCTTT
TRBJ1-1	.	many	TRBV20-1	CSDLANTEAFF	TGCAGTGATCTAGCGAACACTGAAGCTTTCTTT
TRBJ1-2	.	few	TRBV28	CASRRAGGYTF	TGTGCCAGCCGGCGGGCGGGGGGCTACACCTTC
TRBJ2-5	TRBD2	many	TRBV7-8	CASSSLAGGGETQYF	TGTGCCAGCAGCTCATTAGCGGGGGGGGGAGAGACCCAGTACTTC
TRBJ1-6	.	many	TRBV7-2	CASSLGQFSSYNSPLHF	TGTGCCAGCAGCTTAGGACAGTTTAGCTCCTATAATTCACCCCTCCACTTT
TRBJ2-5	.	many	TRBV10-3	CPQETQYF	TGTCCCCAAGAGACCCAGTACTTC
TRBJ2-3	.	.	TRBV10-3	CAISESAGRTDTQYF	TGTGCCATCAGTGAGTCGGCGGGACGCACAGATACGCAGTATTTT
TRBJ2-1	.	many	TRBV5-1	CASSSEGYNEQFF	TGCGCCAGCAGCTCGGAAGGATACAATGAGCAGTTCTTC
TRBJ2-6	TRBD1	many	TRBV7-9	CASSLYRGQSNVLTF	TGTGCCAGCAGCTTATACAGGGGCCAGTCCAACGTCCTGACTTTC
TRBJ1-2	.	.	TRBV20-1	CSARVGTVYGYTF	TGCAGTGCTAGAGTGGGCACCGTCTATGGCTACACCTTC
TRBJ2-1	TRBD2	many	TRBV28	CASSLGGLVDEQFF	TGTGCCAGCAGTTTAGGGGGACTAGTGGATGAGCAGTTCTTC
TRBJ2-2	.	few	TRBV5-4	CASSLAGDTGELFF	TGTGCCAGCAGCTTGGCAGGGGACACCGGGGAGCTGTTTTTT
TRBJ2-2	.	many	TRBV12-3/TRBV12-4	CASSFRNLGVGTGELFF	TGTGCCAGCAGTTTCAGGAATCTGGGTGTTGGCACCGGGGAGCTGTTTTTT
TRBJ2-1	TRBD1	many	TRBV23-1	CASSQLTGVPSYNEQFF	TGCGCCAGCAGTCAACTCACAGGGGTCCCCTCCTACAATGAGCAGTTCTTC
TRBJ2-5	TRBD2	many	TRBV6-1	CASNKRGSQETQYF	TGTGCCAGCAATAAGCGGGGGAGCCAAGAGACCCAGTACTTC
TRBJ2-5	TRBD2	.	TRBV6-2/TRBV6-3	CASRSSGGGETQYF	TGTGCCAGCCGGTCAAGCGGGGGGGGAGAGACCCAGTACTTC
TRBJ2-1	TRBD2	many	TRBV27	CASSLSLGGTYNEQFF	TGTGCCAGCAGTTTATCCTTGGGGGGGACTTACAATGAGCAGTTCTTC
TRBJ1-1	.	many	TRBV7-2	CASSLVYSRGNTEAFF	TGTGCCAGCAGCTTAGTTTACAGCAGGGGAAACACTGAAGCTTTCTTT
TRBJ2-2	.	many	TRBV28	CASSPQGGDGRGTGELFF	TGTGCCAGCAGTCCCCAGGGGGGGGACGGTCGCGGCACCGGGGAGCTGTTTTTT
TRBJ1-1	.	many	TRBV29-1	CSVGPLKGTEAFF	TGCAGCGTTGGACCCCTCAAGGGCACTGAAGCTTTCTTT
TRBJ2-1	TRBD2	few	TRBV12-3/TRBV12-4	CASSSPTSGGLEQFF	TGTGCCAGCAGTTCCCCGACTAGCGGGGGACTTGAGCAGTTCTTC
TRBJ1-2	TRBD1	many	TRBV29-1	CSAQGAAGYTF	TGCAGCGCTCAGGGGGCGGCTGGCTACACCTTC
TRBJ1-2	.	many	TRBV27	CASSSNSQGGYGYTF	TGTGCCAGCAGTTCGAATTCCCAGGGTGGATATGGCTACACCTTC
TRBJ1-5	.	many	TRBV7-2	CASSIGPLGNQPQHF	TGTGCCAGCAGCATCGGGCCATTGGGCAATCAGCCCCAGCATTTT
TRBJ1-5	TRBD1	many	TRBV6-2/TRBV6-3	CASSTTGTGNQPQHF	TGTGCCAGCAGTACGACCGGGACAGGGAATCAGCCCCAGCATTTT
TRBJ2-2	.	many	TRBV2	CASTGPNGELFF	TGTGCCAGCACTGGACCGAACGGGGAGCTGTTTTTT
TRBJ2-1	TRBD1	many	TRBV4-1	CASSRDREQFF	TGCGCCAGCAGCCGGGACAGAGAGCAGTTCTTC
TRBJ2-1	TRBD2	many	TRBV20-1	CSAWTSGEPNHEQFF	TGCAGTGCTTGGACTAGCGGGGAGCCCAACCATGAGCAGTTCTTC
TRBJ2-2	.	many	TRBV24-1	CATGIGGNTGELFF	TGTGCCACCGGAATTGGAGGGAACACCGGGGAGCTGTTTTTT
TRBJ2-3	.	.	TRBV20-1	CSAVGGSSTDTQYF	TGCAGTGCAGTTGGCGGGTCTAGCACAGATACGCAGTATTTT
TRBJ2-3	TRBD2	.	TRBV2	CANSRVAGTTDTQYF	TGTGCCAACAGTAGGGTAGCGGGGACCACAGATACGCAGTATTTT
TRBJ2-3	TRBD1	many	TRBV7-9	CASSLGGGQLDTQYF	TGTGCCAGCAGCTTAGGAGGGGGCCAGTTGGATACGCAGTATTTT
TRBJ1-4	.	few	TRBV12-3/TRBV12-4	CASSFRTVNEKLFF	TGTGCCAGCAGTTTTAGGACGGTAAATGAAAAACTGTTTTTT
TRBJ2-7	TRBD2	many	TRBV7-6	CASSPVGGFEQYF	TGTGCCAGCAGCCCAGTCGGGGGGTTCGAGCAGTACTTC
TRBJ2-5	TRBD2	.	TRBV28	CASSFTAGGFQETQYF	TGTGCCAGCAGTTTTACTGCGGGGGGATTCCAAGAGACCCAGTACTTC
TRBJ1-1	.	many	TRBV14	CASSSANRAVWNTEAFF	TGTGCCAGCAGCAGTGCGAACAGGGCGGTCTGGAACACTGAAGCTTTCTTT